This T cell receptor beta chain comes out of a study of persistence of HIV-infected CD4 T cells. Study-level background: Antigen stimulation activated a lower proportion of cells, more of them memory, than anti-CD3/anti-CD28 stimulation.

Remarks on this clone: Antigen unknown.

V trimming: 3 bases; J trimming: 0 bases; junction bases outside the gene matches: 5. Germline V gene lookup returns CDR1 SGHRS and CDR2 YFSETQ. The CDR3 is made up of 16 amino acids. Cells were stimulated nonspecifically with anti-CD3/anti-CD28 magnetic beads. Sorting of responding CD4+ T cells relied on upregulated CD40 ligand together with CD69. Undetectable plasma HIV-1 RNA below 50 copies/mL lasted at least 4 years. Sequencing used immunoSEQ version 4 in survey mode. Method: immunoSEQ multiplex PCR; TCRdb's copy keeps in-frame clones and lacks some. Of about 46,000 clones listed, approximately 90% are singletons.

The specimen was CD4+ T cells sorted from PBMCs after roughly 18-hour stimulation, collected from a patient who received antiretroviral therapy. The chain carries TRBV5-1 and TRBJ2-1, with TRBD1 matching over 8 bases. This TCR derives from an adult woman with HIV who was CMV-seropositive. The CDR3: CASSWGQVSSYNEQFF. Here the CDR3 DNA reads TGCGCCAGCAGCTGGGGACAGGTTAGCTCCTACAATGAGCAGTTCTTC.